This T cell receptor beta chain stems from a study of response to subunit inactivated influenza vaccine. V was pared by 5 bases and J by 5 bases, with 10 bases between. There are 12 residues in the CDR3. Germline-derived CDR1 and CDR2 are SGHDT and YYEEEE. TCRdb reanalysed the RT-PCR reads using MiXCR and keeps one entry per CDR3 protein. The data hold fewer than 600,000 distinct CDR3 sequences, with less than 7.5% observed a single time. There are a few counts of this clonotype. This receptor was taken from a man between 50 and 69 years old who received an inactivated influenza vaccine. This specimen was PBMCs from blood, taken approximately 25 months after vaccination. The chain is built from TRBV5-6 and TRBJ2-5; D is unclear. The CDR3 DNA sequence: TGTGCCAGCAGTGCCTTTTTGGAGACCCAGTACTTC. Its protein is CASSAFLETQYF.